This TCR beta chain was recorded in a study of blood T cell repertoires in COVID-19. On the study more broadly: Italy, Spain and the United States were the sources of the convalescent and acute COVID-19 samples. The analysed material was cDNA or gDNA that came from T cells, B-cell-depleted T cells, or PBMCs.

How the authors handled the data: Amplification from reference gene primers served as the basis for estimated nucleated cell counts. Repertoires were generated with immunoSEQ multiplex PCR, while TCRdb's copy carries only in-frame clones and drops some. The V and J calls and the clone size are those of that table, but D and trimming were determined from the DNA. This sample yields tens of thousands of clones, of which about 85% are seen a single time; 20% to 25% belongs to the top ten. Seattle's enrolled individuals joined amid active infection and were then monitored longitudinally. This CDR3 is 10 amino acids long. Trimming took 9 bases from V and 2 from J, leaving 4 bases between them. Germline CDR1 is LNHDA and CDR2 is SQIVND (reference sequence). This clone was counted a few times.

The origin of this receptor is a woman older than 75 with COVID-19, enrolled during active disease. The sequenced material came from peripheral blood. J is TRBJ1-1 and V is TRBV19; no clear D gene. Here the CDR3 DNA reads TGTGCCAGCAGAAACACTGAAGCTTTCTTT. Translating gives CASRNTEAFF.